This T cell receptor beta chain derives from a study of cytomegalovirus exposure and HLA in healthy donors. The CDR3 has 15 residues. V shed 4 bases, J shed 7 bases, and the junction held 6 bases outside the gene matches. Germline values: CDR1 SGDLS, CDR2 YYNGEE. Sequenced by immunoSEQ multiplex PCR; TCRdb stores in-frame clones only, minus some. Of approximately 88,000 clones in the sample, 84% were seen once. Study-level findings and limits: Most TCR sequences were rare, but some public TCRs occurred in many donors. Reports credit the classifier with highly specific, highly sensitive diagnosis of cytomegalovirus status. According to a later analysis, TCR clusters from the first cohort tended to co-occur in the roughly 110 validation repertoires.

About this clone itself: Its target is unknown.

Sequenced sample: PBMCs. The TCR originated in a woman between 18 and 29 years old in good health and CMV-seropositive. The chain recombines TRBV9 with TRBJ1-3, with 12 bases fitting TRBD1. The CDR3 is CASSTTGQGANTIYF. The CDR3 DNA sequence: TGTGCCAGCAGCACTACGGGACAGGGGGCTAACACCATATATTTT.